Following are 4 T cell receptor beta chains from one sample sequenced in a study of shared clonotypes between healthy human individuals. Here immunoSEQ multiplex PCR was the method, and the copy in TCRdb shows in-frame clones only, minus some. The table lists some 800,000 clones, 92% of them singletons. Selected positively for CCR7 and CD45RO-negative, naive CD8 cells excluded terminally differentiated effector memory CD45RA+ cells. Sequencing was performed on naive CD8+ T cells sorted from blood. The receptors derive from a young man in good health.

The chain couples TRBV5-1 to TRBJ2-7, with D perhaps TRBD2 (6 bases). V gave up 0 bases and J gave up 4 bases, with 17 bases separating them. There are 16 residues in the CDR3. The germline V gene encodes CDR1 SGHRS and CDR2 YFSETQ. The CDR3 loop is CASSLGDSSGPYEQYF. The CDR3 DNA reads TGCGCCAGCAGCTTGGGGGACTCCTCGGGTCCATACGAGCAGTACTTC.

The rearrangement links TRBV28 to TRBJ1-2; TRBD1 might be the D (6 bases). This CDR3 is built from 16 residues. Trimming stripped 6 bases from V and 0 bases from J, with 17 bases between. Germline-derived CDR1 and CDR2 are MDHEN and SYDVKM. CDR3 region: CASRSVRGASNYGYTF. DNA of the CDR3: TGTGCCAGCAGGTCGGTACGGGGGGCGTCTAACTATGGCTACACCTTC.

V is TRBV5-6 and J is TRBJ2-1; the D gene is possibly TRBD2 (8 bases). The CDR3 is made up of 14 amino acids. V shed 7 bases and J shed 7 bases, with 18 bases lying between them. CDR1 is SGHDT, CDR2 YYEEEE, per germline. The CDR3 DNA follows: TGTGCCAGCTTAGGGGGCGGGAGGCCAAATGAGCAGTTCTTC. Translation: CASLGGGRPNEQFF.

This rearrangement joins TRBV27 to TRBJ1-3; tentatively, D is TRBD1 (5 bases). The CDR3 spans 15 residues. Per the germline V gene, CDR1 is MNHEY and CDR2 is SMNVEV (reference sequence). V lost 11 bases and J lost 2, with 19 bases in between. The chain's CDR3 is CASKEDPGTGNTIYF. The CDR3 nucleotides are TGTGCCTCCAAGGAAGACCCAGGGACTGGAAACACCATATATTTT.